This record covers a single T cell receptor (beta chain). The CDR3 covers 16 residues. The V and J ends lost 0 bases and 7 bases respectively, with 19 bases between them. Germline CDR1 MGHRA, CDR2 YSYEKL. The data originate from a study of cytomegalovirus exposure and HLA in healthy donors. PCR involved 60 Vbeta and 13 Jbeta primers. The table came from immunoSEQ multiplex PCR; TCRdb's copy has only in-frame clones and leaves some out. This table holds around 91,000 clones, roughly nine tenths found once. Source material: PBMCs. This clonotype originated in a man aged 25 to 40 in good health and CMV-seropositive. The chain employs TRBV4-1 and TRBJ2-7, with a weak D call TRBD1 (6 bases). In DNA, the CDR3 is TGCGCCAGCAGCCAAGATGACGGGGACACACCTGAAGAGCAGTACTTC. It translates to CASSQDDGDTPEEQYF.